These T cell receptor beta chains were read from a single sample in a study of cytomegalovirus exposure and HLA in healthy donors. Profiled with immunoSEQ multiplex PCR; TCRdb holds only in-frame clones, not every one. The sample records 100,000 to 150,000 clones, more than 65% being singletons. The sequenced sample was PBMCs. The receptors shown here come from a woman in her sixties or seventies in good health and CMV-seropositive. The CDR3 runs from the conserved cysteine through the conserved F or W.

v_call	j_call	cdr3_aa
TRBV6-5	TRBJ2-7	CASSYQRGPGYEQYF
TRBV6-5	TRBJ1-3	CASMGRAGNTIYF
TRBV6-6	TRBJ1-5	CASSTDEALNNQPQHF
TRBV7-6	TRBJ2-6	CASSQNRDSGANVLTF
TRBV2	TRBJ1-2	CASSEALKTGGRGGYTF
TRBV6-6	TRBJ2-5	CASSSPTSGGQETQYF
TRBV6-5	TRBJ2-3	CASSFPLGGRTDTQYF
TRBV11-2	TRBJ2-7	CASSWSGIAYEQYF
TRBV27	TRBJ1-5	CASSFYPGGQPQHF
TRBV5-1	TRBJ2-5	CASSLGQGNQETQYF
TRBV9	TRBJ1-1	CASSVMGANTEAFF
TRBV5-4	TRBJ2-1	CASSLGAGPYNEQFF
TRBV19	TRBJ2-1	CASSMRQGLGEQFF
TRBV10-2	-	CASSPTGSSSYEQYF
TRBV18	TRBJ1-1	CASSGARNTEAFF
TRBV9	TRBJ1-2	CASSSTGPNYGYTF
TRBV5-4	TRBJ2-5	CASSMTGGRETQYF
TRBV5-8	TRBJ2-2	CASSTGTSFGGELFF
TRBV25-1	TRBJ1-3	CASSDSDTTSGNTIYF
TRBV5-6	TRBJ2-5	CASSLPGHSSRTQYF